This record concerns one TCR beta chain sequence. Its antigen is not known. Here immunoSEQ multiplex PCR was the method, and the copy in TCRdb shows in-frame clones only, minus some. This repertoire shows roughly 90,000 clones, under 95% found once; its top ten account for 0.33%. Per germline, CDR1 SGHVS and CDR2 FNYEAQ. The CDR3 runs 13 residues. With 5 bases removed from V and 3 bases from J, the gap between germline ends came to 11 bases. The data derive from a study of OX40 agonist ivuxolimab in advanced cancers. Points from the study as a whole: Averaging showed that CD8+ T cells had more expanded clones than CD4+ did. Several nonresponders also turned out to have low normalized T-cell clonal expansion.

The TCR sequence derives from an adult with an advanced solid tumor such as melanoma, head and neck, liver or kidney cancer. Specimen: CD4+ or CD8+ T cells sorted from blood, collected in a trial of the OX40 agonist ivuxolimab. This chain uses TRBV7-6 with TRBJ2-7, with D possibly matching TRBD1 (5 bases). The CDR3 here is CASSPQGFYEQYF. DNA for the CDR3: TGTGCCAGCAGCCCGCAGGGTTTCTACGAGCAGTACTTC.